A single sample gave rise to the 14 T cell receptor gamma chains below, sequenced in a study of Vδ1+ human thymocytes. No cognate antigen is known for these TCRs. Study-level findings and limits: Thymic TRG and TRD repertoires appeared highly polyclonal, with Gaussian CDR3 length distributions.

RNA was extracted from the cells and then reverse transcribed. Pooled V-gene forward primers with one constant-region reverse primer generated the CDR3 amplicons by multiplex PCR. TCRdb re-identified clones in the multiplex PCR reads via CATT. The sample lists over 20,000 gamma-chain clones, approximately 15% occurring once. The material sequenced was Vdelta1+ gamma-delta thymocytes from the thymus. The subset: FACS-sorted CD3+ TCRalphabeta- TCRVdelta1+ TCRVdelta2- thymocytes. The receptors were gathered from a child in the first two years of life who had congenital heart surgery.

By share, this clone counts as medium-sized. The rearrangement uses TRGV9 and TRGJP1. This CDR3 has 13 residues. The V segment lost 6 bases and the J segment 6 bases; nucleotides outside the gene matches: 7. The germline CDR1 and CDR2 sequences are GITISATS and ISYDGTV (reference sequence). The CDR3 reads CALWSRPGWFKIF. The CDR3 DNA sequence: TGTGCCTTGTGGAGCCGCCCTGGTTGGTTCAAGATATTT.

This chain uses TRGV2 with TRGJ1 or TRGJ2. Unmatched junction bases numbered 8, after V lost 0 bases and J lost 3 bases. The V gene's germline CDR1 is EGSNGY and CDR2 YDSYNSKV. The CDR3 has 15 amino acids. CDR3 region: CATWDGGKIYYKKLF. For the CDR3, the DNA is TGTGCCACCTGGGACGGGGGAAAGATTTATTATAAGAAACTCTTT.

This clone was counted between two and nine times. Within the sample, other DNA sequences also encode this same CDR3. The gene calls are TRGV8 and TRGJP2. V trimming: 3 bases; J trimming: 5 bases; junction bases outside the gene matches: 3. The CDR3 consists of 13 residues. Germline V gene data show CDR1 as VENAVY and CDR2 as YDSYNSRV. The CDR3 DNA sequence: TGTGCCACCTGGGATCCGAGTGATTGGATCAAGACGTTT. This codes for CATWDPSDWIKTF.

This clone was detected a few times. The same CDR3 can be traced to other DNA sequences in this sample. V is TRGV4 and J is TRGJ1 or TRGJ2. The length of the CDR3 is 11 residues. Germline V gene lookup returns CDR1 EGSTGY and CDR2 YDSYTSSV. The ends lost 3 bases at V and 8 bases at J; junction bases unmatched: 4. The CDR3 region is CATWDRNKKLF. CDR3 nucleotide sequence: TGTGCCACCTGGGATAGAAATAAGAAACTCTTT.

V usage is TRGV4 and J usage is TRGJP2. This CDR3 is built from 16 residues. Germline V lookup: CDR1 EGSTGY, CDR2 YDSYTSSV. The V segment lost 6 bases and the J segment 0 bases; nucleotides outside the gene matches: 10. Here the CDR3 DNA reads TGTGCCACCTGGTCCCCGGGTAATAGTAGTGATTGGATCAAGACGTTT. It encodes CATWSPGNSSDWIKTF.

This clone counts as medium-sized (0.01 to 0.1%). Other DNA sequences from this sample encode an identical CDR3 as well. J is TRGJ1 or TRGJ2 and V is TRGV8. The germline gives CDR1 VENAVY, CDR2 YDSYNSRV. V gave up 1 base and J gave up 6 bases; unmatched junction bases: 3. This CDR3 comprises 12 residues. The CDR3: CATWDRGYKKLF. The CDR3 nucleotides read TGTGCCACCTGGGATAGAGGTTATAAGAAACTCTTT.

This chain uses TRGV2 with TRGJP2. V dropped 5 bases and J dropped 2; count of bases not matched to a gene: 2. Germline V CDR1 and CDR2: EGSNGY, YDSYNSKV. The CDR3 sequence is 13 residues long. CDR3 DNA sequence: TGTGCCACCTGGGGGAGTAGTGATTGGATCAAGACGTTT. This gives the protein CATWGSSDWIKTF.

This clone has only a few counts. The rearrangement uses TRGV8 and TRGJ1 or TRGJ2. The junction had 12 bases not matched to a gene; V was cut back by 0 bases and J by 7 bases. Germline CDR1 reads VENAVY; CDR2 reads YDSYNSRV. This CDR3 has 15 amino acids. As DNA, the CDR3 is TGTGCCACCTGGGATAGGCGGGGATTGGGGTATAAGAAACTCTTT. This sequence encodes CATWDRRGLGYKKLF.

This clone was recorded a few times. Sequence at one end of the junction differs from germline and may be a read error. This chain connects TRGV8 to TRGJ1 or TRGJ2. The CDR3 totals 13 residues. The V gene's germline CDR1 is VENAVY and CDR2 YDSYNSRV. The CDR3 loop reads CATWDKDYYKRLF. The CDR3 bases are TGTGCCACCTGGGATAAGGATTATTATAAGAGACTCTTT.

This chain uses TRGV5 with TRGJ1 or TRGJ2. Germline loops: CDR1 VINAFY, CDR2 YDVSNSKD. J lost 5 bases, V lost 0 bases, and 10 bases had no gene match. This CDR3 spans 15 amino acids. The CDR3 loop is CATWDRPSPHYKKLF. CDR3 DNA sequence: TGTGCCACCTGGGACAGGCCTTCCCCTCATTATAAGAAACTCTTT.

This chain links TRGV8 with TRGJP2. The CDR3 covers 16 residues. Germline V gives CDR1 VENAVY, CDR2 YDSYNSRV. The junction had 9 bases not matched to a gene; V was cut back by 2 bases and J by 3 bases. This CDR3 reads CATWDTPPGSDWIKTF. CDR3 coding DNA: TGTGCCACCTGGGATACCCCTCCGGGTAGTGATTGGATCAAGACGTTT.

Concerning this clone: Additional DNA sequences in this sample encode the identical CDR3. This chain uses TRGV4 with TRGJP2. The CDR3 has 14 amino acids. J was trimmed by 5 bases and V by 1 base; bases with no gene match: 4. Germline V gene sequence: CDR1 EGSTGY, CDR2 YDSYTSSV. CDR3 sequence: CATWDGGSDWIKTF. CDR3 in DNA: TGTGCCACCTGGGATGGAGGGAGTGATTGGATCAAGACGTTT.

The rearrangement joins TRGV4 to TRGJ1 or TRGJ2. The length of the CDR3 is 14 residues. CDR1 and CDR2 from the germline V gene are EGSTGY and YDSYTSSV. Trimming cost V 0 bases and J 4 bases; bases outside gene matches: 6. The CDR3 coding sequence is TGTGCCACCTGGGATGGGAGGGCCTATTATAAGAAACTCTTT. Protein: CATWDGRAYYKKLF.

The chain uses TRGV8 and TRGJ1 or TRGJ2. Germline loops: CDR1 VENAVY, CDR2 YDSYNSRV. The length of the CDR3 is 13 residues. V shed 4 bases, J shed 12 bases, and the junction held 15 bases outside the gene matches. In DNA form, the CDR3 reads TGTGCCACCTGGGACGGGATAGGGAGGGGGAAACTCTTT. Translating gives CATWDGIGRGKLF.